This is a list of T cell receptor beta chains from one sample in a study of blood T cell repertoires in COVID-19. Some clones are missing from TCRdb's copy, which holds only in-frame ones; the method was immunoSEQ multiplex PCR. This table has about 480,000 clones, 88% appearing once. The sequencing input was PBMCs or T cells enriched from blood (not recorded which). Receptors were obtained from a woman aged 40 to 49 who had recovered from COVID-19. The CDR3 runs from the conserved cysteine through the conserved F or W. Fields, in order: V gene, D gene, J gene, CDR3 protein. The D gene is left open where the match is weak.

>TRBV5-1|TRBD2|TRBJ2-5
CASSQAGGEETQYF
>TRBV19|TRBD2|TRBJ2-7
CASSIKWEGPLSEQYF
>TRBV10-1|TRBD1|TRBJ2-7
CASTRTGTLTYEQYF
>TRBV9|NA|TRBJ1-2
CASSVEKGWMNGYTF
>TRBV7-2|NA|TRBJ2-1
CASSLPADEQFF
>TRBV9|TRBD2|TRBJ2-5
CASSVSGGGETQYF
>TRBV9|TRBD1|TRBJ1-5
CASSLQGGSNQPQHF
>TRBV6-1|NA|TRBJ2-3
CASSLAVGTDTQYF
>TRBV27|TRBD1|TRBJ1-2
CASASTRDRVTIAYGYTF
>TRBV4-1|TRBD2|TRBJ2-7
CASSHRLAGTYEQYF
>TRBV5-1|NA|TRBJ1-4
CASSTATNEKLFF
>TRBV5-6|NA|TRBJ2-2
CAVGTGGSGELFF
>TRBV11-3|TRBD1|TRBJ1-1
CASSWDRVEAFF
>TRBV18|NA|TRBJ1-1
CASSPRGATDTEAFF
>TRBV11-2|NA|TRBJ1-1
CASSLDWGRGTEAFF
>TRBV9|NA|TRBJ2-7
CASSVESASSYEQYF
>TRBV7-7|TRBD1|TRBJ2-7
CASSLDQQGLPEDYEQYF
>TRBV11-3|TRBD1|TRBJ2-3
CASSLDPPGTGTDTQYF
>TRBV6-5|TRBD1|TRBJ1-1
CASRTRQGSEAFF
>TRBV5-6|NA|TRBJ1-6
CASSPFREASSYNSPLHF
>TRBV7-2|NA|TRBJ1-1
CASSLLGAGTEAFF
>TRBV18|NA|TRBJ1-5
CASSPLSINQPQHF
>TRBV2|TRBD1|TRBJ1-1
CASMPGQQNTEAFF
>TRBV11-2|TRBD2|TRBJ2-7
CASSLTQGTSRAYEQYF
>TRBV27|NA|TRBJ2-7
CASRSSYEQYF
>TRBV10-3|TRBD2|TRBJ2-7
CAISAGLADYEQYF
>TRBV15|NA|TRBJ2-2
CATSRDKIGELFF
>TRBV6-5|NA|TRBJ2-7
CASSPDFQPYEQYF
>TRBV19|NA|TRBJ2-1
CASSMAEGSYNEQFF
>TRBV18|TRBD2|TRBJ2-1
CASSLTVFGGYNEQFF
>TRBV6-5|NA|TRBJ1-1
CASNQEGMNTEAFF
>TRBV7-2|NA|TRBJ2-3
CASSLVGARGLDPQYF
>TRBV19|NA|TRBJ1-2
CASSIEGRGNLPRHYYGYTF
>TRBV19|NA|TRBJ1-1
CASTSGFGEAFF
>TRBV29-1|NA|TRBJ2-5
CSVDGPGVAQYF
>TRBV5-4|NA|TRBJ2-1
CASSLVSSRSSYNEQFF
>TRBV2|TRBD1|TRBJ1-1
CASSEKGADKGTEAFF
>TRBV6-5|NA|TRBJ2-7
CASRDRRQDTYEQYF
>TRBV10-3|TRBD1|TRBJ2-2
CAISVTQGAGGELFF
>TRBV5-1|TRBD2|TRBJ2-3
CASSLVGAGAGTDTQYF
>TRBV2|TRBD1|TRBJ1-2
CASSATPGQDYGYTF
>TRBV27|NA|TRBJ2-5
CASSLSQGGLVGETQYF
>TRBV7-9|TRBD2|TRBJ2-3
CASSLAVLAGWTTTDTQYF
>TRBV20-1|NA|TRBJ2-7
CSANLRREQYF
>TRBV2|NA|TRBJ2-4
CASSEVFSGGLGNIQYF
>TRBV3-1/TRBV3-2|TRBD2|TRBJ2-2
CASSQAGVWLAGWSGGELFF
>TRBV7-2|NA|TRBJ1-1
CASSLDASQVLNTEAFF
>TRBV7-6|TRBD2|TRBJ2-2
CASSFLSGRLGNGELFF
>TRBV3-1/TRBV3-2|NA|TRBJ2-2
CASSRHAVDTGELFF
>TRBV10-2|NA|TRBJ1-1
CASSGGMNTEAFF
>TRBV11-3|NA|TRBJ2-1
CASSLGAEQFF
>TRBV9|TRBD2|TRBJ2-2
CASSVALLAGGNGELFF
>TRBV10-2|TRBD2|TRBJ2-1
CASILDSSGGYNEQFF
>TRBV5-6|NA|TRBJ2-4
CASSLGPYGGKNIQYF
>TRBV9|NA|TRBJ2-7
CASSVGQVPYEQYF
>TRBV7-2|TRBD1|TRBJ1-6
CASGTLQGYYSPLHF
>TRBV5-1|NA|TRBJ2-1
CASSLELAFGEQFF
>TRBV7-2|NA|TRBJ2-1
CASSLTRGGIHEQFF
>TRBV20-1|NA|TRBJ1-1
CSASQVNTEAFF
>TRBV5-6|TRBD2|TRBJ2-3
CASSLGLAGGTDTQYF